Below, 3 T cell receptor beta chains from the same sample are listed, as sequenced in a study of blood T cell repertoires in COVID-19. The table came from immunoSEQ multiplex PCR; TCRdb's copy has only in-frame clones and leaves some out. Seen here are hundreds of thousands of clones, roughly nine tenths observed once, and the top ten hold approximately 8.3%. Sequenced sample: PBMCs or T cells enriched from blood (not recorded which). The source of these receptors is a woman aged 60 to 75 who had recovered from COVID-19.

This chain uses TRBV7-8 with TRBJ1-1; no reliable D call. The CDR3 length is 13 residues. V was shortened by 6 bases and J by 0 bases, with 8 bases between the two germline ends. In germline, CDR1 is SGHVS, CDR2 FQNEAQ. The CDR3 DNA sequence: TGTGCCAGCAGGAACTCTATGAACACTGAAGCTTTCTTT. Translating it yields CASRNSMNTEAFF.

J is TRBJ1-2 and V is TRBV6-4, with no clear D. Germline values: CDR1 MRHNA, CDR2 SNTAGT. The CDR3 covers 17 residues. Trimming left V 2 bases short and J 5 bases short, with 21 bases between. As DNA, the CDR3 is TGTGCCAGCAGTGACCCTAATCGTAAGGTGGGCCTTTATGGCTACACCTTC. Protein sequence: CASSDPNRKVGLYGYTF.

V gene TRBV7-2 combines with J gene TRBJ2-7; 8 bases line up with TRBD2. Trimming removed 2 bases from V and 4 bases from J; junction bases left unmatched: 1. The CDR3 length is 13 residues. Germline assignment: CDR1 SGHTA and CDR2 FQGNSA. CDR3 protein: CASSLSGGYEQYV. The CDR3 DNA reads TGTGCCAGCAGCTTAAGCGGGGGTTACGAGCAGTACGTC.